The 16 T cell receptor beta chains presented below share a single source sample, sequenced in a study of cytomegalovirus exposure and HLA in healthy donors (dated by TCRdb to between 2016 and 2019). The library was built by means of the immunoSEQ multiplex PCR assay. For the multiplex PCR, a mixture combining 60 forward primers for TCR Vbeta segments and 13 reverse primers for TCR Jbeta segments was used. Not all clones reach the TCRdb copy of this immuneACCESS table, which keeps in-frame sequences only. Checked studies attribute under half of the gap to unresolved V genes and leave the rest unexplained. The sample records tens of thousands of clones, roughly 79% of which are singletons. The leading ten clones occupy 1.3% to 1.5% of the sample. Source material: PBMCs. The receptors here all came from a male donor in good health and CMV-seronegative.

CDR3 in amino acids: CATGQFAANVLTF. In DNA, the CDR3 is TGTGCCACCGGACAGTTCGCGGCCAACGTCCTGACTTTC. The chain joins TRBV28 to TRBJ2-6; tentative D call: TRBD1 (6 bases). Trimming stripped 10 bases from V and 6 bases from J, with 13 bases between. From germline, CDR1 is MDHEN and CDR2 SYDVKM. The CDR3 is 13 amino acids.

The chain employs TRBV7-9 and TRBJ2-5; 9 bases are shared with TRBD1. The CDR3 is 16 amino acids. The trim removed 5 bases at V and 4 bases at J, leaving 11 bases unmatched. Germline V CDR1 and CDR2: SEHNR, FQNEAQ (reference sequence). The CDR3 DNA follows: TGTGCCAGCAGCGGCGCCGGGACAGGGTGGTTAGAGACCCAGTACTTC. It yields the protein CASSGAGTGWLETQYF.

The DNA for the CDR3 is TGTGCCAGCATAAAGGGGGTGGTTTCCTACGAGCAGTACTTC. Translation gives CASIKGVVSYEQYF. The chain has TRBV6-1 and TRBJ2-7, with a weak D call TRBD1 (6 bases). Trimming removed 7 bases from V and 1 base from J, with 14 bases in between. There are 14 residues in the CDR3. The germline V gene encodes CDR1 MNHNS and CDR2 SASEGT.

As concerns this clone: Other nucleotide sequences in the sample specify the same CDR3. The chain employs TRBV7-9 and TRBJ2-1; 7 nucleotides line up with TRBD1. The CDR3 has 13 amino acids. The germline V gene has CDR1 SEHNR and CDR2 FQNEAQ (reference sequence). V lost 5 bases and J lost 9; bases outside the gene matches: 7. CDR3 coding DNA: TGTGCCAGCAGCACCAGACAGGGTTTTGAGCAGTTCTTC. This sequence encodes CASSTRQGFEQFF.

The chain links TRBV6-1 to TRBJ1-2, with a possible D match to TRBD1 (6 bases). Germline V gene lookup returns CDR1 MNHNS and CDR2 SASEGT. The CDR3 runs to 15 residues. Trimming stripped 3 bases from V and 3 bases from J, with 14 bases between. Here the CDR3 reads CASSDPRGLYYGYTF. The CDR3 nucleotides read TGTGCCAGCAGTGACCCCAGGGGTTTATACTATGGCTACACCTTC.

This clone was picked up a small number of times. The chain uses TRBV9 and TRBJ1-2; D gene ambiguous. V shed 3 bases and J shed 6 bases, with 18 bases lying between them. This CDR3 comprises 15 residues. Germline CDR1 SGDLS, CDR2 YYNGEE. Here the CDR3 reads CASSGGLLEGHGYTF. The CDR3 DNA reads TGTGCCAGCAGCGGCGGTTTATTGGAGGGCCATGGCTACACCTTC.

This clone was detected a few times. The V gene is TRBV7-6, the J gene TRBJ2-1, with D perhaps matching TRBD1 (6 bases). V lost 5 bases and J 3 bases, leaving 11 bases between the germline ends. The germline gives CDR1 SGHVS, CDR2 FNYEAQ. This CDR3 comprises 14 residues. The CDR3 sequence: CASSPLTGYNEQFF. The CDR3 DNA follows: TGTGCCAGCAGCCCGCTGACAGGCTACAATGAGCAGTTCTTC.

The genes are TRBV7-6 and TRBJ2-7; no clear D gene. The V end lost 4 bases, the J end lost 4 bases, and 17 bases lay between the germline ends. Germline lookup yields CDR1 SGHVS and CDR2 FNYEAQ. CDR3 length: 15 residues. CDR3 protein: CASSYGSDALYEQYF. CDR3 DNA: TGTGCCAGCAGCTACGGGTCAGATGCCCTATACGAGCAGTACTTC.

The V gene is TRBV4-3, the J gene TRBJ2-5; TRBD1 matches at 8 bases. The V gene end was trimmed by 4 bases and the J gene end by 5 bases; junction bases not matched to a gene: 3. CDR1 is LGHNA, CDR2 YSLEER, per germline. The CDR3 sequence is 13 residues long. The CDR3 protein is CASSLDRVETQYF. CDR3 in DNA: TGCGCCAGCAGCCTGGACAGGGTTGAGACCCAGTACTTC.

This clone was seen repeatedly, ten times or more. The genes are TRBV9 and TRBJ1-1; tentatively, D is TRBD1 (6 bases). V lost 4 bases to trimming and J lost 6 bases, with 10 bases between them. The CDR3 sequence is 12 residues long. The V gene's germline CDR1 is SGDLS and CDR2 YYNGEE. DNA for the CDR3: TGTGCCAGCAGCCCGACAGGCCCTGAAGCTTTCTTT. Amino acids: CASSPTGPEAFF.

This clone turned up a few times. The J gene is TRBJ2-5, the V gene TRBV18, with unresolved D. This CDR3 has 11 residues. The ends were cut back, 3 bases at V and 5 bases at J, with 4 bases in the middle. CDR1 and CDR2 (germline): KGHSH, LQKENI. Here the CDR3 reads CASSPEETQYF. The DNA of the CDR3 is TGTGCCAGCTCACCGGAGGAGACCCAGTACTTC.

This rearrangement joins TRBV5-1 to TRBJ1-4; the match to TRBD1 covers 7 bases. The CDR3 sequence is 14 residues long. Germline-derived CDR1 and CDR2 are SGHRS and YFSETQ. J gave up 7 bases and V 3 bases, and 6 bases lay outside the gene matches. The CDR3 reads CASSYTGAIEKLFF. Here the CDR3 DNA reads TGCGCCAGCAGCTACACAGGGGCGATTGAAAAACTGTTTTTT.

J is TRBJ1-5 and V is TRBV28, with 7 positions matching TRBD1. This CDR3 is built from 15 residues. Germline CDR1 MDHEN, CDR2 SYDVKM. V was pared by 6 bases and J by 3 bases, with 8 bases of the junction left unmatched. The CDR3 here is CASSTADRDNQPQHF. CDR3 coding DNA: TGTGCCAGCAGCACGGCCGACAGGGACAATCAGCCCCAGCATTTT.

V and J are TRBV28 and TRBJ2-1; 11 bases are a match to TRBD1. Per germline, CDR1 MDHEN and CDR2 SYDVKM. This CDR3 has 17 amino acids. V was pared by 3 bases and J by 1 base, with 5 bases of the junction left unmatched. The CDR3 loop reads CASSFSGTGGSYNEQFF. CDR3 in DNA: TGTGCCAGCAGTTTCTCCGGGACAGGGGGTTCCTACAATGAGCAGTTCTTC. Full variable domain (outside the CDR3, taken from reference TRBV28 and TRBJ2-1): DVKVTQSSRYLVKRTGEKVFLECVQDMDHENMFWYRQDPGLGLRLIYFSYDVKMKEKGDIPEGYSVSREKKERFSLILESASTNQTSMYLCASSFSGTGGSYNEQFFGPGTRLTVL.

The rearrangement joins TRBV6-5 to TRBJ1-5, with D unresolved. This CDR3 spans 14 amino acids. The V gene lost 3 bases and the J gene lost 0 bases, with 6 bases spanning the gap. Germline loops: CDR1 MNHEY, CDR2 SVGAGI. This CDR3 is CASSYEYSNQPQHF. In DNA, the CDR3 is TGTGCCAGCAGTTATGAGTATAGCAATCAGCCCCAGCATTTT.

V is TRBV7-9 and J is TRBJ2-7, with D unclear. The germline V gene encodes CDR1 SEHNR and CDR2 FQNEAQ (reference sequence). Trimming pared 4 bases from V and 3 bases from J, leaving 4 bases between. The CDR3 loop spans 11 amino acids. The chain's CDR3 is CASSSIYEQYF. As DNA, the CDR3 is TGTGCCAGCAGCTCAATCTACGAGCAGTACTTC.